One sample yielded the 26 T cell receptor beta chains listed below, sequenced in a study of OX40 agonist ivuxolimab in advanced cancers. Assay: immunoSEQ multiplex PCR; the TCRdb copy retains only in-frame clones and omits some. The sample includes fewer than 85,000 clones, roughly 80% of them seen just once. Sequencing was performed on CD4+ or CD8+ T cells sorted from blood, taken in a trial of the OX40 agonist ivuxolimab. These receptors were collected from an adult with an advanced solid tumor such as melanoma, head and neck, liver or kidney cancer.

V usage is TRBV19 and J usage is TRBJ1-2; the D is unclear. Germline V gives CDR1 LNHDA, CDR2 SQIVND (reference sequence). The CDR3 length is 15 residues. The V gene lost 3 bases and the J gene lost 0 bases, with 11 bases spanning the gap. DNA for the CDR3: TGTGCCAGTAGTATCGCCCACAGAACTAACTATGGCTACACCTTC. Translated, it gives CASSIAHRTNYGYTF. Variable domain in full (rest from reference TRBV19 and TRBJ1-2): DGGITQSPKYLFRKEGQNVTLSCEQNLNHDAMYWYRQDPGQGLRLIYYSQIVNDFQKGDIAEGYSVSREKKESFPLTVTSAQKNPTAFYLCASSIAHRTNYGYTFGSGTRLTVV.

In regard to this clone: Other DNA sequences within the sample encode an identical CDR3. The J gene is TRBJ2-5, the V gene TRBV7-2; no clear D. The CDR3 has 13 amino acids. The germline CDR1 and CDR2 sequences are SGHTA and FQGNSA. With 1 base removed from V and 2 bases from J, the gap between germline ends came to 5 bases. The CDR3 DNA reads as TGTGCCAGCAGCTTAGAACGTCAAGAGACCCAGTACTTC. The encoded protein is CASSLERQETQYF.

The chain is built from TRBV10-3 and TRBJ2-7; D not resolved. The V gene lost 3 bases and the J gene lost 2 bases, with 20 bases spanning the gap. This CDR3 is 17 amino acids long. Germline loops: CDR1 ENHRY, CDR2 SYGVKD. CDR3 sequence (DNA): TGTGCCATCAGTGACCCCTCCGGATCGACGGCAACCTACGAGCAGTACTTC. Protein sequence: CAISDPSGSTATYEQYF.

The chain employs TRBV29-1 and TRBJ1-1; TRBD1 aligns across 10 bases. Germline V gene sequence: CDR1 SQVTM, CDR2 ANQGSEA. The CDR3 covers 12 residues. The V gene end was trimmed by 7 bases and the J gene end by 5 bases; junction bases not matched to a gene: 4. The CDR3 nucleotides are TGCAGCGCTGGACAGGGGGGGACTGAAGCTTTCTTT. The encoded protein is CSAGQGGTEAFF.

This chain uses TRBV18 with TRBJ2-7; TRBD2 might be the D (6 bases). This CDR3 spans 14 amino acids. V was cut by 6 bases and J by 2 bases, with 14 bases left in between. The V gene's germline CDR1 is KGHSH and CDR2 LQKENI. The CDR3 nucleotides are TGTGCCAGCTCGGAAAGACGGACTACCTACGAGCAGTACTTC. Its translation is CASSERRTTYEQYF.

The chain's CDR3 is CASSPQTGYAGYTF. Written as DNA, the CDR3 is TGCGCCAGCAGCCCCCAGACAGGGTATGCTGGCTACACCTTC. V gene TRBV4-1 combines with J gene TRBJ1-2; 7 positions match TRBD1. The CDR3 is 14 residues long. V trimming: 4 bases; J trimming: 7 bases; junction bases outside the gene matches: 9. CDR1 is MGHRA and CDR2 is YSYEKL in the germline V gene.

The gene calls are TRBV7-2 and TRBJ2-2, with TRBD1 matching over 12 bases. CDR1 SGHTA and CDR2 FQGNSA come from the germline V gene. V trimming: 3 bases; J trimming: 5 bases; junction bases outside the gene matches: 4. This CDR3 spans 16 amino acids. As DNA, the CDR3 is TGTGCCAGCAGCTTGGGACAGGGGGCGGGGACCGGGGAGCTGTTTTTT. Translated, it gives CASSLGQGAGTGELFF.

The rearrangement links TRBV25-1 to TRBJ2-2; a weak D match, TRBD1 (7 bases). This CDR3 is 15 amino acids long. Trimming removed 5 bases at V and 2 bases at J, with 12 bases between. CDR1 and CDR2 (germline): MGHDK, SYGVNS. CDR3 loop: CASSPQGGNTGELFF. CDR3 in DNA: TGTGCCAGCAGTCCCCAGGGGGGCAACACCGGGGAGCTGTTTTTT.

This sequence joins TRBV7-9 and TRBJ1-2; D remains ambiguous. V shed 2 bases and J shed 0 bases, with 10 bases lying between them. The CDR3 is made up of 15 amino acids. From germline, CDR1 is SEHNR and CDR2 FQNEAQ (reference sequence). The CDR3 protein is CASSLYSDANYGYTF. Here the CDR3 DNA reads TGTGCCAGCAGCTTATACAGCGACGCTAACTATGGCTACACCTTC.

The sample holds a few counts of this clone. The chain couples TRBV7-2 to TRBJ1-6, with D hard to call. Trimming removed 5 bases at V and 7 bases at J, with 12 bases between. In germline, CDR1 is SGHTA, CDR2 FQGNSA. This CDR3 is built from 14 residues. The CDR3 DNA reads as TGTGCCAGCAGCCCCCAGGTCCAAAATTCACCCCTCCACTTT. Translating it yields CASSPQVQNSPLHF.

The chain has TRBV6-5 and TRBJ2-5; D not certain. V was clipped by 4 bases and J by 5 bases, with 8 bases between them. Germline CDR1 and CDR2: MNHEY and SVGAGI. The CDR3 is 12 residues long. For the CDR3, the DNA is TGTGCCAGCAGTTCTGAGCTGGAGACCCAGTACTTC. This encodes CASSSELETQYF.

The rearrangement joins TRBV18 to TRBJ2-1; 10 nucleotides align to TRBD1. The CDR3 sequence is 14 residues long. CDR1 and CDR2 (germline): KGHSH, LQKENI. Trimming at V came to 5 bases and at J to 5 bases, leaving 3 bases not matched to a gene. CDR3 in amino acids: CASSTGQGNNEQFF. The CDR3 region has the DNA TGTGCCAGCTCAACGGGACAGGGGAACAATGAGCAGTTCTTC. Together with reference TRBV18 and TRBJ2-1, the CDR3 gives the full variable domain: NAGVMQNPRHLVRRRGQEARLRCSPMKGHSHVYWYRQLPEEGLKFMVYLQKENIIDESGMPKERFSAEFPKEGPSILRIQQVVRGDSAAYFCASSTGQGNNEQFFGPGTRLTVL.

The V gene is TRBV2, the J gene TRBJ1-2, with D perhaps TRBD1 (5 bases). V dropped 6 bases and J dropped 8 bases, with 13 bases sitting between them. Germline V gene lookup returns CDR1 SNHLY and CDR2 FYNNEI. This CDR3 contains 12 residues. The CDR3: CASRVDIAGYTF. CDR3 bases: TGTGCCAGCAGGGTGGACATCGCCGGCTACACCTTC.

The chain is built from TRBV10-2 and TRBJ2-7; maybe TRBD1 (5 bases). CDR3 length equals 11 residues. From germline, CDR1 is WSHSY and CDR2 SAAADI. Trimming cost V 7 bases and J 3 bases, with 7 bases left between them. The CDR3 coding sequence is TGCGCCAGCACCGACAGCTACGAGCAGTACTTC. Its translation: CASTDSYEQYF.

V and J are TRBV7-2 and TRBJ2-6; 8 positions agree with TRBD1. Trimming at V came to 5 bases and at J to 2 bases, leaving 2 bases not matched to a gene. There are 15 residues in the CDR3. Per germline, CDR1 SGHTA and CDR2 FQGNSA. This CDR3 is CASSPGQAGANVLTF. Written as DNA, the CDR3 is TGTGCCAGCAGCCCGGGACAGGCTGGGGCCAACGTCCTGACTTTC. Variable domain in full (rest from reference TRBV7-2 and TRBJ2-6): GAGVSQSPSNKVTEKGKDVELRCDPISGHTALYWYRQSLGQGLEFLIYFQGNSAPDKSGLPSDRFSAERTGGSVSTLTIQRTQQEDSAVYLCASSPGQAGANVLTFGAGSRLTVL.

The chain is built from TRBV6-4 and TRBJ2-1; 9 nucleotides agree with TRBD2. CDR3 size: 14 residues. CDR1 and CDR2 (germline): MRHNA, SNTAGT. The ends lost 8 bases at V and 8 bases at J; junction bases unmatched: 10. The CDR3 loop reads CASSWRGGQYEQFF. The CDR3 DNA reads as TGTGCCAGCTCCTGGCGGGGGGGCCAATATGAGCAGTTCTTC.

The rearrangement links TRBV5-4 to TRBJ2-5, with D perhaps TRBD1 (6 bases). The CDR3 has 15 residues. CDR1 and CDR2 (germline): SGHNT, YYREEE (reference sequence). V lost 2 bases and J lost 4, with 15 bases in between. The CDR3 loop reads CASSLPGGGLETQYF. The CDR3 DNA reads TGTGCCAGCAGCTTACCCGGTGGGGGCTTAGAGACCCAGTACTTC.

The chain uses TRBV11-2 and TRBJ2-5; the D gene is possibly TRBD2 (5 bases). Trimming took 0 bases from V and 7 from J, leaving 15 bases between them. Germline loops: CDR1 SGHAT, CDR2 FQNNGV. The CDR3 consists of 15 residues. This CDR3 reads CASSLELQGGGTQYF. The CDR3 bases are TGTGCCAGCAGCTTAGAGCTCCAAGGAGGTGGGACCCAGTACTTC.

The gene calls are TRBV5-1 and TRBJ2-3, with D tentatively TRBD1 (6 bases). Per the germline V gene, CDR1 is SGHRS and CDR2 is YFSETQ. The CDR3 is 17 amino acids. Trimming left V 6 bases short and J 7 bases short, with 27 bases between. As DNA, the CDR3 is TGCGCCAGCAAAGGGGGTGGGCAGACCAAGGAGCTAAATACGCAGTATTTT. It codes for CASKGGGQTKELNTQYF.

The chain carries TRBV7-2 and TRBJ1-1, with D uncertain. V lost 0 bases and J 1 base, leaving 6 bases between the germline ends. The V gene's germline CDR1 is SGHTA and CDR2 FQGNSA. The CDR3 totals 14 residues. CDR3 loop: CASSLASPNTEAFF. In nucleotides, the CDR3 is TGTGCCAGCAGCTTAGCCAGCCCGAACACTGAAGCTTTCTTT.

This chain joins TRBV29-1 and TRBJ1-5, with a weak D call TRBD1 (6 bases). Trimming removed 6 bases at V and 1 base at J, with 10 bases between. CDR3 length: 13 amino acids. The germline V gene encodes CDR1 SQVTM and CDR2 ANQGSEA. DNA for the CDR3: TGCAGCGTCGTAGGGGGGAGCAATCAGCCCCAGCATTTT. It codes for CSVVGGSNQPQHF. Variable domain in full (rest from reference TRBV29-1 and TRBJ1-5): SAVISQKPSRDICQRGTSLTIQCQVDSQVTMMFWYRQQPGQSLTLIATANQGSEATYESGFVIDKFPISRPNLTFSTLTVSNMSPEDSSIYLCSVVGGSNQPQHFGDGTRLSIL.

The V call is TRBV5-8, the J call TRBJ2-5; D is possibly TRBD2 (5 bases). Trimming cost V 1 base and J 0 bases, with 10 bases left between them. Germline-derived CDR1 and CDR2 are SGHTS and YDEGEE. This CDR3 region has 15 residues. In DNA form, the CDR3 reads TGTGCCAGCAGCTTGCACAGACTAAACCAAGAGACCCAGTACTTC. This sequence encodes CASSLHRLNQETQYF.

This clone was detected only once. The chain has TRBV19 and TRBJ1-5; perhaps TRBD1 as D (6 bases). Trimming cost V 4 bases and J 11 bases, with 24 bases left between them. The CDR3 has 16 amino acids. Germline CDR1 is LNHDA and CDR2 is SQIVND (reference sequence). CDR3 DNA sequence: TGTGCCAGTAGTAACCCGGGACGGGGGGCAGATCTGTCCCAGCATTTT. This sequence encodes CASSNPGRGADLSQHF.

The chain employs TRBV4-3 and TRBJ2-5, with 12 bases fitting TRBD2. The length of the CDR3 is 16 residues. Germline values: CDR1 LGHNA, CDR2 YSLEER. V was pared by 3 bases and J by 3 bases, with 5 bases of the junction left unmatched. CDR3 nucleotide sequence: TGCGCCAGCAGCCAGAGCTGGACTAGCGGGGAAGAGACCCAGTACTTC. Amino acids: CASSQSWTSGEETQYF.

This clone has only one observation. The chain recombines TRBV5-4 with TRBJ2-5; 11 nucleotides agree with TRBD2. The CDR3 runs to 16 residues. V lost 1 base to trimming and J lost 1 base; unmatched junction nucleotides: 3. Per the germline V gene, CDR1 is SGHNT and CDR2 is YYREEE (reference sequence). The CDR3 coding sequence is TGTGCCAGCAGCTTGCCACTAGCGGGGGCCCAAGAGACCCAGTACTTC. Translated: CASSLPLAGAQETQYF.

This clone was recorded only once. The chain has TRBV5-1 and TRBJ1-1, with unresolved D. V shed 3 bases and J shed 5 bases, with 17 bases lying between them. Germline CDR1 reads SGHRS; CDR2 reads YFSETQ. CDR3 length equals 15 residues. The CDR3 region is CASSSTARGRTEAFF. The CDR3 DNA is TGCGCCAGCAGCTCGACGGCTCGAGGGAGGACTGAAGCTTTCTTT.